Detailed here is one T cell receptor (beta chain). The CDR3 is made up of 15 amino acids. Trimming pared 1 base from V and 7 bases from J, leaving 16 bases between. The germline gives CDR1 KGHSH, CDR2 LQKENI. Unique molecular identifiers were incorporated into the prepared TCRbeta library. TCRdb used MiXCR to reprocess the PCR reads, holding one entry per CDR3 protein. The sample records nearly 550,000 distinct CDR3 sequences, about 18% being singletons. The sample is drawn from a study of T-cell reconstitution after alpha-beta-depleted transplantation in children. The genes are TRBV18 and TRBJ1-2, with no clear D. The source material was PBMCs from the stem cell graft donor, sampled from the stem cell graft. The clonotype was recovered from a human donor who donated a stem cell graft to a child with acute lymphoblastic leukemia. The CDR3 DNA reads TGTGCCAGCTCACCACGGTTCCCCTCGATTGGTGGCTACACCTTC. It is translated as CASSPRFPSIGGYTF.